Below, 8 T cell receptor beta chains from the same sample are listed, as sequenced in a study of T cell responses to AZD1222 COVID-19 vaccine. TCRdb's table, derived via immunoSEQ multiplex PCR, lists solely in-frame clones and lacks some. The sample lists about 110,000 clones, about 88% occurring once. The starting material was peripheral blood, obtained on day 0 of AZD1222 vaccination. All receptors derive from an adult in good health.

This chain joins TRBV30 and TRBJ2-7; a weak D match, TRBD2 (5 bases). The CDR3 length is 14 residues. Germline-derived CDR1 and CDR2 are GTSNPN and SVGIG (reference sequence). Between the trimmed V and J ends, which lost 4 bases and 5 bases, there was a span of 18 bases. This CDR3 is CAWTPYSGWDEQYF. The CDR3 DNA sequence: TGTGCCTGGACTCCTTACTCGGGATGGGACGAGCAGTACTTC.

A few counts support this clone. This rearrangement joins TRBV14 to TRBJ1-1, with a possible D match to TRBD1 (6 bases). Trimming stripped 5 bases from V and 4 bases from J, with 14 bases between. Per the germline V gene, CDR1 is SGHDN and CDR2 is FVKESK. The CDR3 consists of 14 residues. The chain's CDR3 is CASSVPRGGTEAFF. CDR3 nucleotides: TGTGCCAGCAGCGTGCCCAGGGGTGGCACTGAAGCTTTCTTT.

This clone was detected a few times. This chain connects TRBV5-5 to TRBJ1-2, with 7 bases fitting TRBD1. The CDR3 extends over 16 amino acids. Per germline, CDR1 SGHKS and CDR2 YYEKEE (reference sequence). V lost 4 bases to trimming and J lost 8 bases; unmatched junction nucleotides: 17. CDR3 sequence (DNA): TGTGCCAGCAGCATTCGACAGGGCGACAACCTCTGGGGCTACACCTTC. Protein: CASSIRQGDNLWGYTF.

The rearrangement links TRBV6-6 to TRBJ2-3; 7 bases agree with TRBD1. Germline trimming cut 8 bases from V and 5 bases from J; bases unmatched to any gene: 10. CDR3 length equals 14 residues. Germline V gene lookup returns CDR1 MNHNY and CDR2 SVGAGI (reference sequence). Here the CDR3 reads CASLLGGSGDTQYF. CDR3 DNA: TGTGCCAGCCTCCTAGGGGGCTCGGGAGATACGCAGTATTTT.

V and J are TRBV11-2 and TRBJ1-2; D gene ambiguous. The germline V gene has CDR1 SGHAT and CDR2 FQNNGV. Trimming removed 1 base from V and 2 bases from J, with 2 bases in between. The CDR3 is 12 amino acids. CDR3 nucleotide sequence: TGTGCCAGCAGCTTAGGAAACTATGGCTACACCTTC. Protein sequence: CASSLGNYGYTF.

This clone occurred once. V is TRBV14 and J is TRBJ2-1, with unresolved D. Trimming removed 1 base from V and 5 bases from J, with 9 bases in between. Germline loops: CDR1 SGHDN, CDR2 FVKESK. The CDR3 is 14 residues long. This CDR3 reads CASSQVVAHNEQFF. The CDR3 DNA is TGTGCCAGCAGCCAAGTAGTCGCGCACAATGAGCAGTTCTTC. The full variable domain, rest sourced from reference TRBV14 and TRBJ2-1, is EAGVTQFPSHSVIEKGQTVTLRCDPISGHDNLYWYRRVMGKEIKFLLHFVKESKQDESGMPNNRFLAERTGGTYSTLKVQPAELEDSGVYFCASSQVVAHNEQFFGPGTRLTVL.

This chain connects TRBV5-1 to TRBJ1-3; D is uncertain. Trimming took 3 bases from V and 2 from J, leaving 0 bases between them. This CDR3 region has 11 residues. CDR1 is SGHRS and CDR2 is YFSETQ in the germline V gene. The CDR3 protein is CASSSGNTIYF. CDR3 nucleotide sequence: TGCGCCAGCAGCTCTGGAAACACCATATATTTT.

The chain recombines TRBV2 with TRBJ1-2; TRBD1 might be the D (5 bases). The CDR3 is 14 residues long. Per the germline V gene, CDR1 is SNHLY and CDR2 is FYNNEI. V was pared by 5 bases and J by 3 bases, with 13 bases between. The CDR3 sequence is CASSPGKGYYGYTF. CDR3 in DNA: TGTGCCAGCAGTCCCGGGAAGGGGTACTATGGCTACACCTTC. The entire variable domain, with the rest obtained from reference TRBV2 and TRBJ1-2, is as follows: EPEVTQTPSHQVTQMGQEVILRCVPISNHLYFYWYRQILGQKVEFLVSFYNNEISEKSEIFDDQFSVERPDGSNFTLKIRSTKLEDSAMYFCASSPGKGYYGYTFGSGTRLTVV.